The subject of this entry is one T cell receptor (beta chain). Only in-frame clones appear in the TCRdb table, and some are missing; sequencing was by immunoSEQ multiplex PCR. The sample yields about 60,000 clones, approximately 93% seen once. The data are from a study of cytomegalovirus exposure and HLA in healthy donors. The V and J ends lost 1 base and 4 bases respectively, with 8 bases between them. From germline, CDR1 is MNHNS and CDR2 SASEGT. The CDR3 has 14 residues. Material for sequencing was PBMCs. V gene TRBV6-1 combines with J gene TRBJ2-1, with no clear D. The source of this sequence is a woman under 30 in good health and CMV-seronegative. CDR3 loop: CASSEGELYNEQFF. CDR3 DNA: TGTGCCAGCAGTGAAGGCGAGCTTTACAATGAGCAGTTCTTC.